Listed here are 20 T cell receptor beta chains from one sample, sequenced in a study of Tregs in tolerant kidney transplant recipients. Assay: immunoSEQ multiplex PCR; the TCRdb copy retains only in-frame clones and omits some. The table records around 74,000 clones, 98% of them present only once. The sequencing used CD4+ T cells from blood, collected before the transplant. Receptors originate from a human donor who received a combined kidney and bone marrow transplant.

J is TRBJ2-5 and V is TRBV5-1, with 8 bases that match TRBD2. In germline, CDR1 is SGHRS, CDR2 YFSETQ. The CDR3 sequence is 15 residues long. Trimming at V came to 4 bases and at J to 2 bases, leaving 7 bases not matched to a gene. The CDR3 DNA reads as TGCGCCAGCAGCGCCGGGACTAGTCCACAAGAGACCCAGTACTTC. Translating it yields CASSAGTSPQETQYF.

The chain is built from TRBV11-3 and TRBJ2-7; TRBD2 aligns across 7 bases. In germline, CDR1 is SGHNT, CDR2 YENEEA. The J segment lost 4 bases and the V segment lost 1 base, leaving 7 bases of the junction unmatched. The CDR3 is 15 amino acids. The CDR3 sequence: CASSLAGGSKYEQYF. The CDR3 region has the DNA TGTGCCAGCAGCTTAGCGGGAGGCTCGAAGTACGAGCAGTACTTC.

The chain uses TRBV10-3 and TRBJ2-2; tentatively, D is TRBD2 (6 bases). Germline V gene lookup returns CDR1 ENHRY and CDR2 SYGVKD. Trimming took off 6 bases at V and 1 base at J, with 12 bases between the two ends. The length of the CDR3 is 15 residues. The CDR3 protein is CAIRRGGRNTGELFF. Written as DNA, the CDR3 is TGTGCCATCAGACGGGGAGGCCGGAACACCGGGGAGCTGTTTTTT.

The chain employs TRBV11-3 and TRBJ1-2; unclear D gene. The V end was cut by 5 bases, the J end by 9 bases, with 16 bases between. In germline, CDR1 is SGHNT, CDR2 YENEEA. The CDR3 length is 13 residues. This CDR3 reads CASSRVKMKSYTF. CDR3 nucleotides: TGTGCCAGCAGCCGGGTTAAAATGAAGAGCTACACCTTC.

The J gene is TRBJ2-2, the V gene TRBV19; no reliable D call. Deletions cut 0 bases from V and 6 bases from J, with 5 bases between. Germline-derived CDR1 and CDR2 are LNHDA and SQIVND (reference sequence). The CDR3 contains 13 residues. In DNA form, the CDR3 reads TGTGCCAGTAGTATAGATCCGTCCGGGGAGCTGTTTTTT. As protein: CASSIDPSGELFF.

V is TRBV5-5 and J is TRBJ1-2; D gene ambiguous. This CDR3 has 13 amino acids. The V gene lost 0 bases and the J gene lost 4 bases, with 7 bases spanning the gap. From germline, CDR1 is SGHKS and CDR2 YYEKEE (reference sequence). CDR3 DNA: TGTGCCAGCAGCTTGGCGGGATTCTATGGCTACACCTTC. This translates into CASSLAGFYGYTF. Full variable domain (missing parts from reference TRBV5-5 and TRBJ1-2): DAGVTQSPTHLIKTRGQQVTLRCSPISGHKSVSWYQQVLGQGPQFIFQYYEKEERGRGNFPDRFSARQFPNYSSELNVNALLLGDSALYLCASSLAGFYGYTFGSGTRLTVV.

The gene calls are TRBV7-3 and TRBJ2-7, with 8 bases matching TRBD1. There are 15 residues in the CDR3. In germline, CDR1 is SGHTA, CDR2 FQGTGA. The V segment lost 5 bases and the J segment 2 bases; nucleotides outside the gene matches: 8. CDR3 sequence: CASSRTGIRPYEQYF. CDR3 coding DNA: TGTGCCAGCAGCCGGACAGGGATTCGGCCCTACGAGCAGTACTTC.

The chain is built from TRBV9 and TRBJ2-5; TRBD1 matches at 7 bases. The ends lost 4 bases at V and 0 bases at J; junction bases unmatched: 3. This CDR3 is built from 14 residues. Per germline, CDR1 SGDLS and CDR2 YYNGEE. CDR3 DNA: TGTGCCAGCAGCCAAGGGACAGACCAAGAGACCCAGTACTTC. Translating gives CASSQGTDQETQYF.

The chain is built from TRBV11-3 and TRBJ2-3; maybe TRBD1 (5 bases). This CDR3 is 14 amino acids long. CDR1 SGHNT and CDR2 YENEEA come from the germline V gene. V dropped 5 bases and J dropped 2 bases, with 11 bases sitting between them. CDR3: CASSTPRDTDTQYF. CDR3 DNA: TGTGCCAGCAGCACCCCCAGGGACACAGATACGCAGTATTTT.

This chain links TRBV27 with TRBJ1-2; D is undetermined. The germline CDR1 and CDR2 sequences are MNHEY and SMNVEV (reference sequence). Trimming removed 8 bases at V and 4 bases at J, with 20 bases between. The CDR3 has 15 amino acids. This chain's CDR3 is CASAARVAGGYGYTF. In DNA form, the CDR3 reads TGTGCCAGCGCTGCCCGGGTGGCCGGAGGCTATGGCTACACCTTC.

In its sample, this clone was seen a few times. This sequence joins TRBV7-8 and TRBJ1-2, with D maybe TRBD1 (6 bases). Deletions cut 1 base from V and 3 bases from J, with 12 bases between. Germline V gives CDR1 SGHVS, CDR2 FQNEAQ. The CDR3 loop spans 15 amino acids. CDR3 in DNA: TGTGCCAGCAGCTTAGGTCAGAGGACAGACTATGGCTACACCTTC. It yields the protein CASSLGQRTDYGYTF.

V usage is TRBV7-2 and J usage is TRBJ2-7, with D hard to call. CDR1 and CDR2 (germline): SGHTA, FQGNSA. The CDR3 has 11 residues. Trimming stripped 2 bases from V and 5 bases from J, with 4 bases between. The CDR3 region is CASSLYHEQYF. Here the CDR3 DNA reads TGTGCCAGCAGCTTATATCACGAGCAGTACTTC.

The chain couples TRBV19 to TRBJ2-1, with 7 nucleotides matching TRBD1. After removal of 3 bases from V and 10 bases from J, the junction contained 6 bases not matched to a gene. Germline-derived CDR1 and CDR2 are LNHDA and SQIVND (reference sequence). CDR3 length: 13 residues. CDR3 bases: TGTGCCAGTAGTATTGACAGGGAAGGCGAGCAGTTCTTC. It encodes CASSIDREGEQFF.

The CDR3 loop is CASSLASGSPETQYF. CDR3 coding DNA: TGTGCCAGCAGCTTAGCGAGTGGTTCCCCAGAGACCCAGTACTTC. V and J are TRBV7-2 and TRBJ2-5; D ambiguous. Germline values: CDR1 SGHTA, CDR2 FQGNSA. The germline V and J ends were trimmed by 0 bases and 4 bases, with 12 bases remaining between them. The CDR3 spans 15 residues.

The chain combines TRBV28 with TRBJ2-1; TRBD2 agrees at 7 bases. Germline lookup yields CDR1 MDHEN and CDR2 SYDVKM. Unmatched junction bases numbered 11, after V lost 5 bases and J lost 4 bases. The CDR3 is 16 amino acids. The chain's CDR3 is CASSILWGGGYNEQFF. The CDR3 bases are TGTGCCAGCAGTATTCTTTGGGGCGGGGGTTACAATGAGCAGTTCTTC.

V gene TRBV11-3 combines with J gene TRBJ2-3; 7 nucleotides line up with TRBD2. The CDR3 has 15 amino acids. Germline V gene lookup returns CDR1 SGHNT and CDR2 YENEEA. V gave up 9 bases and J gave up 5 bases; unmatched junction bases: 14. This CDR3 reads CASLRLAGTGDTQYF. The CDR3 nucleotides are TGTGCCAGTCTCCGACTAGCAGGGACGGGAGATACGCAGTATTTT.

The chain combines TRBV7-2 with TRBJ2-7, with 9 bases lining up with TRBD2. Germline values: CDR1 SGHTA, CDR2 FQGNSA. The CDR3 contains 16 residues. V shed 5 bases, J shed 5 bases, and the junction held 13 bases outside the gene matches. The CDR3 sequence is CASSTREIAGDNEQYF. The CDR3 nucleotides read TGTGCCAGCAGCACCCGGGAAATAGCGGGAGACAACGAGCAGTACTTC.

J is TRBJ1-2 and V is TRBV4-1; D unresolved. Looked up from germline, CDR1 is MGHRA and CDR2 is YSYEKL. The CDR3 spans 15 residues. V was cut by 3 bases and J by 5 bases, with 16 bases left in between. The CDR3 DNA is TGCGCCAGCAGCCAGTCGGTTCCGGTAGTTTATGGCTACACCTTC. This encodes CASSQSVPVVYGYTF.

This chain links TRBV7-7 with TRBJ2-3; D is unresolved. The CDR3 spans 14 residues. Per the germline V gene, CDR1 is SSHAT and CDR2 is FNYEAQ (reference sequence). Trimming took 5 bases from V and 4 from J, leaving 13 bases between them. The CDR3 nucleotides are TGTGCCAGCAGCCAAATCCCCGACTCAGATACGCAGTATTTT. As protein: CASSQIPDSDTQYF.

The genes are TRBV29-1 and TRBJ2-7, with a possible D match to TRBD1 (6 bases). The CDR3 is 11 residues long. Trimming removed 6 bases at V and 3 bases at J, with 9 bases between. Germline CDR1 and CDR2: SQVTM and ANQGSEA. The CDR3 DNA follows: TGCAGCGTATTACAGGGCTACGAGCAGTACTTC. This translates into CSVLQGYEQYF.